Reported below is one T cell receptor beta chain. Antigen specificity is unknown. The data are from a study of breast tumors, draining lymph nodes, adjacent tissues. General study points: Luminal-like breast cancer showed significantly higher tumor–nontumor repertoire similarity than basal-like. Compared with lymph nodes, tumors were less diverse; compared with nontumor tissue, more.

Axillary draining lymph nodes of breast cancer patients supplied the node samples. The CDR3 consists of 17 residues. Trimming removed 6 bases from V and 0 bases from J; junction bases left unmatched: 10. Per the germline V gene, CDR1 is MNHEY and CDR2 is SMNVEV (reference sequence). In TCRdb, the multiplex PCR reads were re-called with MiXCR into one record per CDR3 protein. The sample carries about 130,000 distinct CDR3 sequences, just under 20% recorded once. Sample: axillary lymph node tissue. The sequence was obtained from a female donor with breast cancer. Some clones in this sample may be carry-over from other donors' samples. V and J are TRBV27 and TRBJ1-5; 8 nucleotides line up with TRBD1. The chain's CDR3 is CASSPGTGGISNQPQHF. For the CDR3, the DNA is TGTGCCAGCAGCCCCGGGACAGGCGGCATTAGCAATCAGCCCCAGCATTTT.